Described below is a single T cell receptor (beta chain) sequence and its context. The antigen remains unidentified. The data belong to a study of identical twins. Study-wide results and caveats: Shared out-of-frame alpha sequences (those common to twins) showed excess low generation probability. Insertions ran lower in abundant cord blood beta clonotypes, though not in memory repertoires.

TCRdb itself ran the 5' RACE reads through MiXCR, one entry per CDR3 protein. The data contain around 550,000 distinct CDR3 sequences, approximately 16% of them singletons. The sample was also linked to a second study, of yellow fever vaccine responses in identical twins. In that study: The authors reported partly convergent, partly personalized vaccine responses in identical twins.

Input material: CD4+ T cells sorted from blood. The clonotype comes from a woman younger than 35 in good health.

This CDR3 reads CSARDWQVVEKLFF. The CDR3 DNA follows: TGCAGTGCTAGAGATTGGCAGGTGGTGGAAAAACTGTTTTTT. The V and J genes are TRBV20-1 and TRBJ1-4; unclear D gene. Per the germline V gene, CDR1 is DFQATT and CDR2 is SNEGSKA (reference sequence). This CDR3 has 14 residues. Between the trimmed V and J ends, which lost 0 bases and 8 bases, there was a span of 13 bases.